The text below deals with one TCR beta chain. This sample was included in a study of blood T cell repertoires in COVID-19. Study-level information: Samples came from the United States, Italy and Spain, spanning acute and convalescent COVID-19. Nucleic acid was either cDNA or gDNA, and it came from T cells, B-cell-depleted T cells, or PBMCs.

This CDR3 region has 11 residues. Trimming took 7 bases from V and 5 from J, leaving 6 bases between them. Germline assignment: CDR1 MGHDK and CDR2 SYGVNS. Under the authors' procedure: Reference gene primer amplification yielded estimated nucleated cell counts. Profiled with immunoSEQ multiplex PCR; TCRdb holds only in-frame clones, not every one. That table is the source of V, J and clone size, and D and trimming were worked out from the DNA. The table has over 85,000 clones, 87% seen once. The sequence derives from a human donor in a cohort sampled during active COVID-19. Sequenced: peripheral blood. The J gene is TRBJ2-1, the V gene TRBV25-1; TRBD2 is a possible D gene (5 bases). The CDR3 nucleotides read TGTGCCAGCACCGGGGACAATGAGCAGTTCTTC. As protein: CASTGDNEQFF.